This T cell receptor beta chain was sequenced in a study of T cells in Graves' hyperthyroidism and ophthalmopathy. General study points: Blood held most thyroid clonotypes expanded above 0.001 frequency.

Authors of the study amplified TCR beta CDR3 regions from RNA transcripts. During a first-round RT-PCR of the TCR CDR3, the HTBI primer set was used. TCRdb ran MiXCR on the multiplex PCR reads and lists one entry per CDR3 protein. This repertoire shows hundreds of thousands of distinct CDR3 sequences, just over 35% found once; its top ten account for roughly 31%. Orbital computed tomography and thyroid ultrasound, together with serum TRAb and thyroxine and clinical symptoms, were used for diagnoses. Source material for PBMCs was roughly 10 ml fresh peripheral blood. Details on this clonotype: Its matching antigen is unknown.

This clonotype was sampled from a woman aged 40 to 49 with Graves' hyperthyroidism. Sequencing used blood.

CDR3 nucleotides: TGCAGTGCTACTCCCGGACAGCAAGAGACCCAGTACTTC. Translated, it gives CSATPGQQETQYF. The genes are TRBV20-1 and TRBJ2-5; possibly TRBD1 for D (6 bases). The ends were cut back, 4 bases at V and 2 bases at J, with 11 bases in the middle. This CDR3 has 13 residues. Per the germline V gene, CDR1 is DFQATT and CDR2 is SNEGSKA (reference sequence).